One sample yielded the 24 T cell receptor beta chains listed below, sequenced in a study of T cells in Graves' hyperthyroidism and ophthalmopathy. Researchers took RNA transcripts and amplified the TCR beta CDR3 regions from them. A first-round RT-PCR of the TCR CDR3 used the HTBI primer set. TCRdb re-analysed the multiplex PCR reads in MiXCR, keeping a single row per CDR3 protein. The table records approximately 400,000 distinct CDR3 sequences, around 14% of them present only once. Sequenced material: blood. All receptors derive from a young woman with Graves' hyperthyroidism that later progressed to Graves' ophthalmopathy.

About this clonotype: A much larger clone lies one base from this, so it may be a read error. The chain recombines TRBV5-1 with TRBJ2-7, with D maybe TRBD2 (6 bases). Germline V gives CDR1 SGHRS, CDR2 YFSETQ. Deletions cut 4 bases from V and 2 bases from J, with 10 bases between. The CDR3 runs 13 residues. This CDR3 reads CASSVGLPYEQYF. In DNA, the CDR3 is TGCGCCAGCAGCGTGGGACTGCCCTACGAGCAGTACTTC.

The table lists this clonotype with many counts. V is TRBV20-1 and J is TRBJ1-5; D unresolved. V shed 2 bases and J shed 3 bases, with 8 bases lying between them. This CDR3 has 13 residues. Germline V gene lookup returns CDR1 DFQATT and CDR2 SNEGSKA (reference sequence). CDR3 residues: CSARPRNNQPQHF. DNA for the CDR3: TGCAGTGCTAGACCCAGGAACAATCAGCCCCAGCATTTT.

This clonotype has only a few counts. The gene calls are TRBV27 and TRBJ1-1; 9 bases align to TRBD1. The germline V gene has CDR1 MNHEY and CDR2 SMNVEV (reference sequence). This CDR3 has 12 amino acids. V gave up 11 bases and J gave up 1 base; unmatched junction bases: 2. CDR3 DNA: TGTGCCGTGGGACAGGGGAACACTGAAGCTTTCTTT. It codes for CAVGQGNTEAFF.

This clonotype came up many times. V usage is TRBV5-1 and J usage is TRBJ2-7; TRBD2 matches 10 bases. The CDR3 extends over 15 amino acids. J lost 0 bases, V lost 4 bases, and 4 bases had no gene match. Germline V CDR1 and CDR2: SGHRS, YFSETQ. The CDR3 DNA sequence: TGCGCCAGCAGCCCTACTAGCGGGGTCTCCTACGAGCAGTACTTC. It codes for CASSPTSGVSYEQYF.

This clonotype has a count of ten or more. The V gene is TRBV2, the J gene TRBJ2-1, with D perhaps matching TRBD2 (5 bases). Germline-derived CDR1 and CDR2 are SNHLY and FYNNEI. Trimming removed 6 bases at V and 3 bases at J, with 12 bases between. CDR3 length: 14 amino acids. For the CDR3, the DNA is TGTGCCAGCAGCTCCGGGGTATTCTACAATGAGCAGTTCTTC. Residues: CASSSGVFYNEQFF.

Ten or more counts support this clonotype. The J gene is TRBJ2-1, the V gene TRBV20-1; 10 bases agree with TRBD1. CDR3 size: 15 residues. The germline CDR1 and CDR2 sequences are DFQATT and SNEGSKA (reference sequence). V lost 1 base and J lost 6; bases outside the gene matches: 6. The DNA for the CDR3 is TGCAGTGCTAGAGTTCCGGGACAGGGGTTCAATGAGCAGTTCTTC. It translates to CSARVPGQGFNEQFF.

CDR3 in amino acids: CASSYTSSGAYNEQFF. The CDR3 nucleotides read TGTGCCAGCAGTTACACATCTAGCGGGGCATACAATGAGCAGTTCTTC. The gene calls are TRBV6-9 and TRBJ2-1; 9 bases line up with TRBD2. V gave up 3 bases and J gave up 4 bases; unmatched junction bases: 7. The germline gives CDR1 MNHGY, CDR2 SVAAGI. This CDR3 is built from 16 residues.

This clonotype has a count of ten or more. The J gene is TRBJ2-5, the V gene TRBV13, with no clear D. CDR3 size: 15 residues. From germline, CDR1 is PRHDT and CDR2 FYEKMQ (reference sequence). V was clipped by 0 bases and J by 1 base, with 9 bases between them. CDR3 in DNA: TGTGCCAGCAGCTTAGGACGGGTCGTCCAAGAGACCCAGTACTTC. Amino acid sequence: CASSLGRVVQETQYF. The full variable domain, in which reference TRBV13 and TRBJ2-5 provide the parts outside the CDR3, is AAGVIQSPRHLIKEKRETATLKCYPIPRHDTVYWYQQGPGQDPQFLISFYEKMQSDKGSIPDRFSAQQFSDYHSELNMSSLELGDSALYFCASSLGRVVQETQYFGPGTRLLVL.

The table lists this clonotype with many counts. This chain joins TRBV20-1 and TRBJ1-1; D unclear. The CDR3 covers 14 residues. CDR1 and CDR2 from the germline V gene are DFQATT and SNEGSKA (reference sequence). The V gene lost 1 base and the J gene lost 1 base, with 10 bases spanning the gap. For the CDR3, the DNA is TGCAGTGCTAGAGTCCCGGGAAGGAACACTGAAGCTTTCTTT. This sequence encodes CSARVPGRNTEAFF.

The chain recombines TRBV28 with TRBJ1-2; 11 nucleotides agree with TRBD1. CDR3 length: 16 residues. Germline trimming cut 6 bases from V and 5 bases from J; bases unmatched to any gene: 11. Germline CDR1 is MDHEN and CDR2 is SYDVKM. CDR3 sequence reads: CASSQGTGGEIYGYTF. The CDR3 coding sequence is TGTGCCAGCAGCCAGGGGACAGGGGGAGAAATATATGGCTACACCTTC.

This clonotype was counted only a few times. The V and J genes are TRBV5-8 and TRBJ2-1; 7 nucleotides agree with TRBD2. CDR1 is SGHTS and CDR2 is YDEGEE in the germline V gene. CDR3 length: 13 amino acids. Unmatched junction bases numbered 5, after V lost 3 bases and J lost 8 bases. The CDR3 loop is CASSWRETDEQFF. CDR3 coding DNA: TGTGCCAGCAGCTGGCGGGAGACTGATGAGCAGTTCTTC.

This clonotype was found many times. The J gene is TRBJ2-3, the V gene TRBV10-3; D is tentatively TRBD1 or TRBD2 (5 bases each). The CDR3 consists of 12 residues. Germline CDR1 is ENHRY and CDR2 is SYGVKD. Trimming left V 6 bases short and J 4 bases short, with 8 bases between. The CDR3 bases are TGTGCCATCAGCCGAGGGGCAGATACGCAGTATTTT. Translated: CAISRGADTQYF.

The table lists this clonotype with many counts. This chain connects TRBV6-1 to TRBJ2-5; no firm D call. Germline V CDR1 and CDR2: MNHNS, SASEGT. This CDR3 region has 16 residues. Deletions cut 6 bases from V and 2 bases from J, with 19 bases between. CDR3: CASRAPPQGIQETQYF. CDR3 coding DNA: TGTGCCAGCAGAGCCCCCCCCCAAGGGATACAAGAGACCCAGTACTTC.

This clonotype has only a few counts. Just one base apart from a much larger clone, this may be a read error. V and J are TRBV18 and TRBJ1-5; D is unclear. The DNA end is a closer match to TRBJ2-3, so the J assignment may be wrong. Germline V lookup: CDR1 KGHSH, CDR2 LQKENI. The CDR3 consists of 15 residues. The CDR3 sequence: CASSLGSYSNQPQYF. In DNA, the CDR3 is TGTGCCAGCTCCCTAGGCAGTTATAGCAATCAGCCCCAGTATTTT.

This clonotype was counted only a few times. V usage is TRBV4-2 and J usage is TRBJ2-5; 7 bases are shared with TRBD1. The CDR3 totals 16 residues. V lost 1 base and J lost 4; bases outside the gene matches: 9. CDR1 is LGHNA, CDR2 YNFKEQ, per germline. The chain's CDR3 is CASSQAANRGRETQYF. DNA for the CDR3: TGTGCCAGCAGCCAAGCGGCGAACAGGGGTCGAGAGACCCAGTACTTC.

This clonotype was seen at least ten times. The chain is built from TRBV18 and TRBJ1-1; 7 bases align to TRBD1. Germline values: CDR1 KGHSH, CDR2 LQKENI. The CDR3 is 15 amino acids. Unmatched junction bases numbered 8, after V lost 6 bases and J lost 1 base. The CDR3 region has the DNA TGTGCCAGCTCTTCCAGCGACAGGGCGAACACTGAAGCTTTCTTT. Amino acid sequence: CASSSSDRANTEAFF. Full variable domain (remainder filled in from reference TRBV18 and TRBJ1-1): NAGVMQNPRHLVRRRGQEARLRCSPMKGHSHVYWYRQLPEEGLKFMVYLQKENIIDESGMPKERFSAEFPKEGPSILRIQQVVRGDSAAYFCASSSSDRANTEAFFGQGTRLTVV.

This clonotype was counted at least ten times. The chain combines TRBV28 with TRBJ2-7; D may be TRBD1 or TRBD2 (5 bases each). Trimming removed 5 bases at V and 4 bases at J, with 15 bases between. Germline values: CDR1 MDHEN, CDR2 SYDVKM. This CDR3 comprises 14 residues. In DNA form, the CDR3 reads TGTGCCAGCAGTCCGTCGGGACCCACGTACGAGCAGTACTTC. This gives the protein CASSPSGPTYEQYF.

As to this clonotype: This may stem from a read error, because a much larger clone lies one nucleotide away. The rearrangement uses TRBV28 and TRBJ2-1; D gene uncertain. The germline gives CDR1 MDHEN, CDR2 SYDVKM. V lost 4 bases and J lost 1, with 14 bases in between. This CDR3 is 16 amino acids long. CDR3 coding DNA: TGTGCCAGCAGTTCCCGTCCCTGGAGATCCTACAATGAGCAGTTCTTC. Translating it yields CASSSRPWRSYNEQFF.

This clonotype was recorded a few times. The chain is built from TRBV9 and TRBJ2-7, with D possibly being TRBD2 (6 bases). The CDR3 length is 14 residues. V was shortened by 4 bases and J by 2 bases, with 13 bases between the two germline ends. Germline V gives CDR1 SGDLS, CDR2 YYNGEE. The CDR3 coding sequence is TGTGCCAGCAGCCCAGGGTCGGGAGCCTACGAGCAGTACTTC. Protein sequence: CASSPGSGAYEQYF.

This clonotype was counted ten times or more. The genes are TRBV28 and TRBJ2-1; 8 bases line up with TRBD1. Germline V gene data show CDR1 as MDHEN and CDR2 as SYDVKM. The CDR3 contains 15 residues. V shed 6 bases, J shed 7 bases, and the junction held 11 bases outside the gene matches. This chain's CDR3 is CASSLDRAHENEQFF. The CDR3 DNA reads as TGTGCCAGCAGCCTGGACAGGGCACACGAGAATGAGCAGTTCTTC. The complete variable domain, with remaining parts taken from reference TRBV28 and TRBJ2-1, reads DVKVTQSSRYLVKRTGEKVFLECVQDMDHENMFWYRQDPGLGLRLIYFSYDVKMKEKGDIPEGYSVSREKKERFSLILESASTNQTSMYLCASSLDRAHENEQFFGPGTRLTVL.

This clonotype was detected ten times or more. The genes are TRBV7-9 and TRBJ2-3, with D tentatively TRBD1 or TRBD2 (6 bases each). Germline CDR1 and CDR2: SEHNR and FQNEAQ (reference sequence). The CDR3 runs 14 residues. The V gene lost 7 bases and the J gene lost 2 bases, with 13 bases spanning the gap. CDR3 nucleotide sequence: TGTGCCAGCACCGGGGGCGGATACACAGATACGCAGTATTTT. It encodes CASTGGGYTDTQYF.

The CDR3 spells CATREAGTGELFF. Here the CDR3 DNA reads TGTGCCACCCGGGAGGCGGGAACCGGGGAGCTGTTTTTT. This chain connects TRBV19 to TRBJ2-2; TRBD2 aligns across 7 bases. The trim removed 10 bases at V and 5 bases at J, leaving 7 bases unmatched. The CDR3 is 13 amino acids. Per the germline V gene, CDR1 is LNHDA and CDR2 is SQIVND (reference sequence).

In nucleotides, the CDR3 is TGTGCCAGCAGCCAAGCCGGGACTAGCGGGATCTACAATGAGCAGTTCTTC. Amino acid sequence: CASSQAGTSGIYNEQFF. The chain carries TRBV14 and TRBJ2-1; 13 nucleotides agree with TRBD2. The trim removed 1 base at V and 3 bases at J, leaving 3 bases unmatched. Germline V CDR1 and CDR2: SGHDN, FVKESK. This CDR3 spans 17 amino acids.

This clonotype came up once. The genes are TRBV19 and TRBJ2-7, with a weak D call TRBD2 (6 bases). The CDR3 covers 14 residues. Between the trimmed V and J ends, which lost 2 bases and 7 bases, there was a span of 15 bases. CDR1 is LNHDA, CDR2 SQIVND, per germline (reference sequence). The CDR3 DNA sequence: TGTGCCAGTAGTATATCGGCCGGGAGAGGGGAGCAGTACTTC. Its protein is CASSISAGRGEQYF.